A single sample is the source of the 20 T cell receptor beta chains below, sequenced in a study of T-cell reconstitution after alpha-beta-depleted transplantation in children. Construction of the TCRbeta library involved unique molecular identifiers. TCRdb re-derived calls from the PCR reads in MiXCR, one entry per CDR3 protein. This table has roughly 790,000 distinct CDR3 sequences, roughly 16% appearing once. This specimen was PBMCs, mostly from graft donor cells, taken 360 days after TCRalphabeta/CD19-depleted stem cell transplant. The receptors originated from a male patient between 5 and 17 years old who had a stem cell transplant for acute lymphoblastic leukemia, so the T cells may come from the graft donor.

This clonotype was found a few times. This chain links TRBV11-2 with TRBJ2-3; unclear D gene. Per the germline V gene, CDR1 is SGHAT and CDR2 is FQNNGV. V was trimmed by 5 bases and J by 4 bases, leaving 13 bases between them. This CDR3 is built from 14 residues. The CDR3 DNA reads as TGTGCCAGCAGCACACCCATGCGGTCAGATACGCAGTATTTT. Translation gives CASSTPMRSDTQYF.

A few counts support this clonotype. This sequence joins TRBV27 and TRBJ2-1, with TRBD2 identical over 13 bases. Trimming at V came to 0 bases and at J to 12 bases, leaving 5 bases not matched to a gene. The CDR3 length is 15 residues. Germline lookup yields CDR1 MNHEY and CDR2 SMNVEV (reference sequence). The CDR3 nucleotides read TGTGCCAGCAGTTTATCACTAGCGGGAGGGCCTGGGCAGTTCTTC. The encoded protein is CASSLSLAGGPGQFF.

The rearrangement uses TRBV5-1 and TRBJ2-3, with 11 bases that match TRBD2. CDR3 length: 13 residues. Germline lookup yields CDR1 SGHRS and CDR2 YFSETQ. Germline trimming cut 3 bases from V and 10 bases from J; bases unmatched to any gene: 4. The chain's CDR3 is CASSSTGLAAQYF. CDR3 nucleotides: TGCGCCAGCAGCTCAACGGGACTAGCGGCGCAGTATTTT.

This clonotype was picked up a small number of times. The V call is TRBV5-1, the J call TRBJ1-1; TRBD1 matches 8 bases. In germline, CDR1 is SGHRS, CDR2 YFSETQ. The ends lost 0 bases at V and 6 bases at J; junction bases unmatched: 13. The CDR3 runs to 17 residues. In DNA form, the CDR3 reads TGCGCCAGCAGCTTGGGGGGGACTTGGACAGGGAATCCTGAAGCTTTCTTT. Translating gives CASSLGGTWTGNPEAFF.

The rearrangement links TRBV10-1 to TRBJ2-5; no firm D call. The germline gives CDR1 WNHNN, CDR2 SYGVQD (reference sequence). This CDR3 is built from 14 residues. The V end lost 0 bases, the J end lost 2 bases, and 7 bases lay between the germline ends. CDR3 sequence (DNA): TGCGCCAGCAGTGAGTCGCCGGCGCAAGAGACCCAGTACTTC. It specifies CASSESPAQETQYF.

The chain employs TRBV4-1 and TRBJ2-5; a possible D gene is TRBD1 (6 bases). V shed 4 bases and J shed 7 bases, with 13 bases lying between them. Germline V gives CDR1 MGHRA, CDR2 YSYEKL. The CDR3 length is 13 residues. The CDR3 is CASSRLRGMTQYF. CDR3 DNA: TGCGCCAGCAGCCGCCTCAGGGGTATGACCCAGTACTTC.

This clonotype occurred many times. The chain's CDR3 is CASSSATPTGANVLTF. The CDR3, as DNA: TGTGCCAGCAGTTCCGCGACACCAACTGGGGCCAACGTCCTGACTTTC. This chain uses TRBV28 with TRBJ2-6; the D is unclear. Trimming stripped 4 bases from V and 2 bases from J, with 12 bases between. Germline CDR1 is MDHEN and CDR2 is SYDVKM. The CDR3 has 16 amino acids.

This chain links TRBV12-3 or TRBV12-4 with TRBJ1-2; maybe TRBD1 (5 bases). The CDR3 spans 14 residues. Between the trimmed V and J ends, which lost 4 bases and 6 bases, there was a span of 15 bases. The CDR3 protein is CASSSRMGGDGYTF. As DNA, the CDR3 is TGTGCCAGCAGTTCCCGGATGGGGGGGGATGGCTACACCTTC.

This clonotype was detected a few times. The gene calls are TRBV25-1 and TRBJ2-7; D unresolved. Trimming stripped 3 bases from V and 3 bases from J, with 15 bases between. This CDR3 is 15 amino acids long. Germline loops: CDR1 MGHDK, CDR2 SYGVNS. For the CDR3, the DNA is TGTGCCAGCAGTGACACCCGACGGTTGAACTACGAGCAGTACTTC. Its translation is CASSDTRRLNYEQYF.

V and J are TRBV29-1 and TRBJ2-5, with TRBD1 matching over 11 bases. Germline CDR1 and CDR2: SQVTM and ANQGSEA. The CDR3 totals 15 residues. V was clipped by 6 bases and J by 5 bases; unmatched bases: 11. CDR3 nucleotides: TGCAGCGTCACTCCTAGGACAGGGGGCCAGGAGACCCAGTACTTC. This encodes CSVTPRTGGQETQYF.

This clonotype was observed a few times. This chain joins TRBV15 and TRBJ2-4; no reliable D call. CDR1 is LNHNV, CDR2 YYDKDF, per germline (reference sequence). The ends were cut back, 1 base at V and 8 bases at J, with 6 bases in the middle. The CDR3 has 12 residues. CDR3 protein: CATSRGGDIQYF. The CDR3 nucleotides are TGTGCCACCAGCAGAGGTGGGGACATTCAGTACTTC.

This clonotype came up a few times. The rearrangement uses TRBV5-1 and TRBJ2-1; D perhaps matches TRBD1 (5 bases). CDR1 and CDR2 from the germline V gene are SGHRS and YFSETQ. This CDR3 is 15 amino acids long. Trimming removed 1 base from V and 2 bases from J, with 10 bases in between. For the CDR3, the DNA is TGCGCCAGCAGCTTGACGGACAAACCCTACAATGAGCAGTTCTTC. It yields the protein CASSLTDKPYNEQFF.

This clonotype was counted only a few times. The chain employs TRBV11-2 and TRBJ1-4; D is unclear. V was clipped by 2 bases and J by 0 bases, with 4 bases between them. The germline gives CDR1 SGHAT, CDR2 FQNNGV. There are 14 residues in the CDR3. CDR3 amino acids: CASSLNPTNEKLFF. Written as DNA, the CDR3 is TGTGCCAGCAGCTTAAATCCAACTAATGAAAAACTGTTTTTT.

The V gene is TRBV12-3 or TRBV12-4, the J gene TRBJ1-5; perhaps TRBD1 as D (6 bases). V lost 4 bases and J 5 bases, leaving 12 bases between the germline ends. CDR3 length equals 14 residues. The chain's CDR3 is CASSWIGGDQPQHF. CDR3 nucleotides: TGTGCCAGCAGTTGGATAGGGGGGGATCAGCCCCAGCATTTT.

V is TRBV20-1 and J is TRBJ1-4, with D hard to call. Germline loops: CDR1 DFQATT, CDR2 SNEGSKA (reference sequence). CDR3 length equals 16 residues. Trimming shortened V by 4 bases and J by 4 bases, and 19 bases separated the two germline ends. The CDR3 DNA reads TGCAGTGCTACGGAAAGTTCCGTATTTGGTAATGAAAAACTGTTTTTT. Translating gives CSATESSVFGNEKLFF.

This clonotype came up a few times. The CDR3 spells CASSFSGAGAQYF. The CDR3 DNA reads as TGTGCCAGCAGTTTCAGCGGGGCAGGAGCGCAGTATTTT. The rearrangement links TRBV7-3 to TRBJ2-3, with 7 bases lining up with TRBD2. Germline trimming cut 6 bases from V and 10 bases from J; bases unmatched to any gene: 10. CDR3 length: 13 amino acids. Germline loops: CDR1 SGHTA, CDR2 FQGTGA.

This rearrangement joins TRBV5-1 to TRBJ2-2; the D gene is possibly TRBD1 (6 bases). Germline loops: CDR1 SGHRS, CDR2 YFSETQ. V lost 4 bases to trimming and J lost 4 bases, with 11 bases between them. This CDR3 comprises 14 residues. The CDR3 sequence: CASSPGHATGELFF. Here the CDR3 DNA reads TGCGCCAGCAGCCCGGGACACGCCACCGGGGAGCTGTTTTTT.

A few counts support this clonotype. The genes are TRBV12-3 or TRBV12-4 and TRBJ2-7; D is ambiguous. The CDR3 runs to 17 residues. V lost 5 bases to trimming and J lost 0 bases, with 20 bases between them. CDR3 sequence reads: CASSPRTMAASSYEQYF. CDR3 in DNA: TGTGCCAGCAGTCCACGGACGATGGCGGCGAGCTCCTACGAGCAGTACTTC.

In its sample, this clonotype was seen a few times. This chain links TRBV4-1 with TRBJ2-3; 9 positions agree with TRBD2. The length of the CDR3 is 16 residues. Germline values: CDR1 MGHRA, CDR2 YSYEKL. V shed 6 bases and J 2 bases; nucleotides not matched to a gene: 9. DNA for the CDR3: TGCGCCAGCAGTTCTATAGCGGGAGTAAACACAGATACGCAGTATTTT. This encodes CASSSIAGVNTDTQYF.

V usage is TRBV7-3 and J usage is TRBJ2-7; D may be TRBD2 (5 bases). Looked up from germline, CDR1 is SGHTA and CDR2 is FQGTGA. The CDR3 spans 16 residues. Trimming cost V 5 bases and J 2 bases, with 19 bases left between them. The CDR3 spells CASSPQPGRAAYEQYF. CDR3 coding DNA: TGTGCCAGCAGCCCCCAGCCCGGGCGGGCAGCCTACGAGCAGTACTTC.